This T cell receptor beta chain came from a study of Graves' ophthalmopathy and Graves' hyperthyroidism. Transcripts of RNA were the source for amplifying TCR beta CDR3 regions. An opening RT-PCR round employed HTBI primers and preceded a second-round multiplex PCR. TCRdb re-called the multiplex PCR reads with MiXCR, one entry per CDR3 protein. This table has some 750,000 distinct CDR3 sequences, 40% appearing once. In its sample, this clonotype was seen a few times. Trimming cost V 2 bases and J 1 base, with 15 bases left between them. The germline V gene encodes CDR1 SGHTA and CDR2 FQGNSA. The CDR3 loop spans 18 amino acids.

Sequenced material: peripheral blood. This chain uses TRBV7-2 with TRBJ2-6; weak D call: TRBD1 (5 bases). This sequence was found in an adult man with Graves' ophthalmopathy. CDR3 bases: TGTGCCAGCAGCTTAAACTTCGCAGGGCGGTCTGGGGCCAACGTCCTGACTTTC. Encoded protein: CASSLNFAGRSGANVLTF.